What follows are 3 T cell receptor beta chains derived from one specimen sequenced in a study of low-dose radiotherapy and immunotherapy resistance in tumors. Both TCRalpha and TCRbeta chains were reverse transcribed with V-gene-specific primers. It was with a constant-region primer and a V-primer adapter that TCRs were amplified over approximately 18 PCR cycles. TCRdb used MiXCR to reprocess the reads, holding one entry per CDR3 protein. The profile shows roughly 100,000 distinct CDR3 sequences, 20% of them singletons. The sample's time point: after trial treatment. Sample treatment: LDRT plus nivolumab, ipilimumab, low-dose cyclophosphamide and aspirin (RACIN trial). The sequences come from PBMCs, collected after low-dose radiotherapy plus immunotherapy. The receptors stem from a male donor with prostate cancer.

The genes are TRBV27 and TRBJ2-5; the match to TRBD1 covers 8 bases. Germline values: CDR1 MNHEY, CDR2 SMNVEV (reference sequence). This CDR3 spans 16 amino acids. The junction had 7 bases not matched to a gene; V was cut back by 4 bases and J by 0 bases. The DNA for the CDR3 is TGTGCCAGCAGTTATCCGAGACAGGGGCACCAAGAGACCCAGTACTTC. It is translated as CASSYPRQGHQETQYF.

The V gene is TRBV11-2, the J gene TRBJ2-4; D is perhaps TRBD1 (6 bases). The V gene lost 5 bases and the J gene lost 8 bases, with 22 bases spanning the gap. This CDR3 is built from 16 residues. The germline V gene has CDR1 SGHAT and CDR2 FQNNGV. The CDR3 nucleotides read TGTGCCAGCAGCCCCCACGGGACACCCCTGGGGGACATTCAGTACTTC. It translates to CASSPHGTPLGDIQYF.

This clonotype was found many times. V gene TRBV21-1 combines with J gene TRBJ2-7. TRBV21-1 is labeled a pseudogene. The CDR3 contains 13 residues. CDR3 nucleotides: TGTGCCAGCAGCAGGTGGTACTCCTACGAGCAGTACTTC. Its translation: CASSRWYSYEQYF.